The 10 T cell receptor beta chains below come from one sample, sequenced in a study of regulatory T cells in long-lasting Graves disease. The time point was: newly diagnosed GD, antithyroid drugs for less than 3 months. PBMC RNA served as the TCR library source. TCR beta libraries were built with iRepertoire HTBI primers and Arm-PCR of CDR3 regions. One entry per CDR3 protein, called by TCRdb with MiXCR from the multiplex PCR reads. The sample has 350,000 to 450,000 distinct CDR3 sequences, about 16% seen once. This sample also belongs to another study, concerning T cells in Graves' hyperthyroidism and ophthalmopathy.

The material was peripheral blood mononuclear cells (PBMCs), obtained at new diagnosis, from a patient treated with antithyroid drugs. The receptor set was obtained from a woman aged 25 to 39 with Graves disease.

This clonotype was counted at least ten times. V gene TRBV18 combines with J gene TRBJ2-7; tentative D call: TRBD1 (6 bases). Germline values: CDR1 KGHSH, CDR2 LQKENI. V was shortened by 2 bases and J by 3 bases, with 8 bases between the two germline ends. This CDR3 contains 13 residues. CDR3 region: CASSPTGNYEQYF. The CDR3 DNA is TGTGCCAGCTCACCAACAGGGAACTACGAGCAGTACTTC.

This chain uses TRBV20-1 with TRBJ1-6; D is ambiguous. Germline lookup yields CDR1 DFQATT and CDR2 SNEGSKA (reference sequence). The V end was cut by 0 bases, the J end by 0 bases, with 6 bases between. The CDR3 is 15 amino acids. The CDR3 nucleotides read TGCAGTGCTAGAGATCGGGTCTCCTATAATTCACCCCTCCACTTT. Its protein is CSARDRVSYNSPLHF.

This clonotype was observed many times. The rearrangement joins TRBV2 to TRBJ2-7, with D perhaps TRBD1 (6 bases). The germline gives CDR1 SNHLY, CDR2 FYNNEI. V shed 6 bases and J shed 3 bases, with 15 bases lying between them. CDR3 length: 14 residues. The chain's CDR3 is CASSWTDLDYEQYF. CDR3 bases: TGTGCCAGCAGCTGGACAGACTTGGACTACGAGCAGTACTTC.

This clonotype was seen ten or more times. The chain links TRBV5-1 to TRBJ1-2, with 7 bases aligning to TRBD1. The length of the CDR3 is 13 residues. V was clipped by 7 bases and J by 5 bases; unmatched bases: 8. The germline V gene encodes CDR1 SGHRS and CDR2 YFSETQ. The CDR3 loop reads CASQEGTAYGYTF. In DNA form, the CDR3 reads TGCGCCAGCCAAGAAGGGACAGCTTATGGCTACACCTTC.

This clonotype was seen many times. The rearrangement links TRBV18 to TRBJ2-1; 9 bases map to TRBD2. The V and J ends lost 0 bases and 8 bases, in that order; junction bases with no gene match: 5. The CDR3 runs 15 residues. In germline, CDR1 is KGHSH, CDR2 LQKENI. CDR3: CASSPPAGGQHEQFF. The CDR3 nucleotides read TGTGCCAGCTCACCACCGGCGGGAGGGCAGCATGAGCAGTTCTTC.

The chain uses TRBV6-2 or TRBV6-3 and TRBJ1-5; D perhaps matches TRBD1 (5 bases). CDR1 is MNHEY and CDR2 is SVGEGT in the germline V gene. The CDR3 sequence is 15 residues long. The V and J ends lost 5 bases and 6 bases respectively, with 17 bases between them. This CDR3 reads CASSEFRGVSQPQHF. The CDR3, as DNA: TGTGCCAGCAGTGAGTTTCGGGGGGTAAGTCAGCCCCAGCATTTT.

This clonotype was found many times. CDR3 DNA sequence: TGTGCCAGCAGTCACTTTGGAAACCGCTTCACCTCCTACGAGCAGTACTTC. Translating gives CASSHFGNRFTSYEQYF. The chain has TRBV6-5 and TRBJ2-7; D is unresolved. V was shortened by 5 bases and J by 0 bases, with 20 bases between the two germline ends. The CDR3 runs to 17 residues. CDR1 and CDR2 (germline): MNHEY, SVGAGI.

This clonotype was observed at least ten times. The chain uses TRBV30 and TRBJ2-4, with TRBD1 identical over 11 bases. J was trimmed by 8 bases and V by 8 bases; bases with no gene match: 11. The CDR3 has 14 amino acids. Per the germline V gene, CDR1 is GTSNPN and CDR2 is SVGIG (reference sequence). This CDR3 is CALEPGQGVDIQYF. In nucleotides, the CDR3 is TGTGCCCTCGAACCGGGACAGGGGGTGGACATTCAGTACTTC.

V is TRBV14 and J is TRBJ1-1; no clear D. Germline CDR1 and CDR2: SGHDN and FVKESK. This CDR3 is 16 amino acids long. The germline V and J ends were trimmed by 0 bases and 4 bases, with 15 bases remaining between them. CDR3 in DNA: TGTGCCAGCAGCCAAGATGCAGGAGCCCGTGGCACTGAAGCTTTCTTT. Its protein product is CASSQDAGARGTEAFF. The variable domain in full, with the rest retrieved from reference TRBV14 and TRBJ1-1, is EAGVTQFPSHSVIEKGQTVTLRCDPISGHDNLYWYRRVMGKEIKFLLHFVKESKQDESGMPNNRFLAERTGGTYSTLKVQPAELEDSGVYFCASSQDAGARGTEAFFGQGTRLTVV.

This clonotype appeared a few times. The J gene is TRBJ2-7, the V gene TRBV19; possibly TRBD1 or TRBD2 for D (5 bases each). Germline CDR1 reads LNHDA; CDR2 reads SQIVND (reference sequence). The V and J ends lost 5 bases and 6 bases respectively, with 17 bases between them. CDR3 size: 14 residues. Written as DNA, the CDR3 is TGTGCCAGTAGTTCCACTAGTAGGGGCCTCGAGCAGTACTTC. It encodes CASSSTSRGLEQYF.